This T cell receptor beta chain was profiled in a study of cytotoxic CD8 clonotypes in ibrutinib-treated CLL. In this sample, this clone turned up a few times. About 2 micrograms of genomic DNA (from cryopreserved PBMCs) were used for TCR beta libraries. Method: immunoSEQ multiplex PCR; TCRdb's copy keeps in-frame clones and lacks some. The sample carries 150,000 to 200,000 clones, roughly 80% recorded once. V shed 7 bases and J 4 bases; nucleotides not matched to a gene: 7. Germline assignment: CDR1 LNHDA and CDR2 SQIVND (reference sequence). CDR3 length: 13 residues. The sequence was obtained from a human donor with chronic lymphocytic leukemia. The rearrangement joins TRBV19 to TRBJ2-7; 7 nucleotides agree with TRBD1. The sequences come from PBMCs, collected after 12 months of ibrutinib treatment. The CDR3 is CASNIAQGYEQYF. In DNA form, the CDR3 reads TGTGCCAGTAACATAGCACAGGGGTACGAGCAGTACTTC.